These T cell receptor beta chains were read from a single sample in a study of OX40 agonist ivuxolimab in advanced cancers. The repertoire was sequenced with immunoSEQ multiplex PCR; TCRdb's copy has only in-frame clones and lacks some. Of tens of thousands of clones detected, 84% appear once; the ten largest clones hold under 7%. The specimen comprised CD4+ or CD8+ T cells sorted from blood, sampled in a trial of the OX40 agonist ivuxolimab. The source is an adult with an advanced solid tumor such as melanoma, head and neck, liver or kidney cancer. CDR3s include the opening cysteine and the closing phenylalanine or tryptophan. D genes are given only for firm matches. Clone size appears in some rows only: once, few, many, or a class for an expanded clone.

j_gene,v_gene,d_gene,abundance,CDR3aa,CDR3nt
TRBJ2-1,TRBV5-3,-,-,CARSLKQVGNEQFF,TGTGCCAGAAGCTTGAAACAGGTCGGAAATGAGCAGTTCTTC
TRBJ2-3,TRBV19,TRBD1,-,CASSTRQGSTDTQYF,TGTGCCAGTAGTACCCGACAGGGTAGCACAGATACGCAGTATTTT
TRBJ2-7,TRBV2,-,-,CASSEGPGTEQYF,TGTGCCAGCAGTGAAGGTCCAGGGACCGAGCAGTACTTC
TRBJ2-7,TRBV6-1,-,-,CASSDQGAYEQYF,TGTGCCAGCAGTGACCAAGGGGCCTACGAGCAGTACTTC
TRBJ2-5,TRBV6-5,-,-,CASSYRAANTQYF,TGTGCCAGCAGTTACCGGGCAGCGAATACCCAGTACTTC
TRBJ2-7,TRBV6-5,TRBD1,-,CASRQGTGLFYEQYF,TGTGCCAGCAGACAGGGGACAGGGTTATTCTACGAGCAGTACTTC
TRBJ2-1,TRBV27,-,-,CASSFGGGYNEQFF,TGTGCCAGCAGTTTTGGGGGAGGCTACAATGAGCAGTTCTTC
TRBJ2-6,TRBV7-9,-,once,CASSSGANVLTF,TGTGCCAGCAGCTCTGGGGCCAACGTCCTGACTTTC
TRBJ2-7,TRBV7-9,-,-,CASSPVGGFGEQYF,TGTGCCAGCAGCCCCGTGGGAGGATTTGGGGAGCAGTACTTC
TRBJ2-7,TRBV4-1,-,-,CASSQRDFYEQYF,TGCGCCAGCAGCCAGCGGGACTTCTACGAGCAGTACTTC
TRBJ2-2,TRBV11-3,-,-,CASSLVGYVGGELFF,TGTGCCAGCAGCTTAGTCGGCTACGTGGGCGGGGAGCTGTTTTTT
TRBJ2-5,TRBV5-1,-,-,CASSLAGQGREQYF,TGCGCCAGCAGCTTGGCGGGCCAAGGCAGGGAGCAGTACTTC
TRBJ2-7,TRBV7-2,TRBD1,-,CASSLETGPAQYF,TGTGCCAGCAGCTTAGAGACAGGGCCCGCGCAGTACTTC
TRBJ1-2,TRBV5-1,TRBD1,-,CASSPTGGEDYGYTF,TGCGCCAGCAGCCCAACAGGGGGCGAAGACTATGGCTACACCTTC
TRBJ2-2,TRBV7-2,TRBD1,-,CASSLRQGYTGELFF,TGTGCCAGCAGCTTAAGACAGGGCTACACCGGGGAGCTGTTTTTT
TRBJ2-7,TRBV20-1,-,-,CSTRRVYEQYF,TGCAGTACCCGTCGGGTATACGAGCAGTACTTC
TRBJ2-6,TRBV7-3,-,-,CASSLNPTDPLGSGANVLTF,TGTGCCAGCAGCTTAAACCCGACAGATCCCCTGGGCTCTGGGGCCAACGTCCTGACTTTC
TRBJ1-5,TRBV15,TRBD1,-,CATSRERQGVQPQHF,TGTGCCACCAGCAGAGAGCGGCAGGGGGTACAGCCCCAGCATTTT
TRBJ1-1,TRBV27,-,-,CASSFLDRNTEAFF,TGTGCCAGCAGTTTCCTGGACAGGAACACTGAAGCTTTCTTT
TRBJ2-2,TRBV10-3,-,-,CAISESTAPNTGELFF,TGTGCCATCAGTGAGTCGACGGCCCCGAACACCGGGGAGCTGTTTTTT
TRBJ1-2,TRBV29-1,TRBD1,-,CSVERDRGNYGYTF,TGCAGCGTTGAAAGGGACAGGGGGAACTATGGCTACACCTTC
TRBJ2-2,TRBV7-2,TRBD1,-,CASSSRDRNTGELFF,TGTGCCAGCAGCTCCCGGGACAGGAACACCGGGGAGCTGTTTTTT
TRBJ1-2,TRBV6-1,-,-,CASSAVVYGYTF,TGTGCCAGCAGTGCGGTTGTCTATGGCTACACCTTC
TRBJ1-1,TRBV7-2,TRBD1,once,CASSLDNRGYTEAFF,TGTGCCAGCAGCTTAGATAACAGGGGCTACACTGAAGCTTTCTTT
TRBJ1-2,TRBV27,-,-,CASKLGVSNYGYTF,TGTGCCAGCAAGTTAGGGGTTTCTAACTATGGCTACACCTTC
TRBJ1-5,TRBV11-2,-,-,CASSLSGSNQPQHF,TGTGCCAGCAGCCTAAGCGGAAGCAATCAGCCCCAGCATTTT
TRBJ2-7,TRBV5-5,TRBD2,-,CASSGTSGAFEQYF,TGTGCCAGCAGCGGGACTAGCGGGGCTTTCGAGCAGTACTTC
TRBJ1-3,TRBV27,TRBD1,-,CASSSMRQGGNTIYF,TGTGCCAGCAGTTCCATGAGACAGGGGGGAAACACCATATATTTT
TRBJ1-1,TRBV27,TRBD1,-,CASSGTGEGTEAFF,TGTGCCAGCAGTGGGACAGGGGAAGGGACTGAAGCTTTCTTT
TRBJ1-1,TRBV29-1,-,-,CSVCKMNTEAFF,TGCAGCGTTTGTAAAATGAACACTGAAGCTTTCTTT
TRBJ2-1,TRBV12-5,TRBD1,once,CASGFDNRGYNEQFF,TGTGCTAGTGGTTTTGACAACAGGGGCTACAATGAGCAGTTCTTC
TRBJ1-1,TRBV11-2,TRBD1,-,CASSSGQGTEAFF,TGTGCCAGCAGTTCGGGACAGGGCACTGAAGCTTTCTTT
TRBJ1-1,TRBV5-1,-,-,CASSLAGSTEAFF,TGCGCCAGCAGCTTGGCTGGGAGCACTGAAGCTTTCTTT
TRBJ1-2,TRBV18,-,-,CASSLILQADGYTF,TGTGCCAGCTCACTTATTCTCCAGGCGGATGGCTACACCTTC
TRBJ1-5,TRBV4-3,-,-,CASSQEQGVNQPQHF,TGCGCCAGCAGCCAAGAGCAGGGTGTTAATCAGCCCCAGCATTTT
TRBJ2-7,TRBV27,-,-,CASSLSSGFSYEQYF,TGTGCCAGCAGTTTATCTTCCGGATTCTCCTACGAGCAGTACTTC
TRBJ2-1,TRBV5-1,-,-,CASSLQGDSTGEQFF,TGCGCCAGCAGCTTGCAGGGAGATAGCACGGGTGAGCAGTTCTTC
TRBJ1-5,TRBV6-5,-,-,CASSYVLNQPQHF,TGTGCCAGCAGTTACGTCCTGAATCAGCCCCAGCATTTT
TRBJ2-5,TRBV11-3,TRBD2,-,CASSATSGGTTQYF,TGTGCCAGCAGCGCCACTAGCGGAGGCACAACCCAGTACTTC
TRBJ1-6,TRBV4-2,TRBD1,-,CASSQEVDRGRSPLHF,TGTGCCAGCAGCCAAGAAGTAGACAGGGGGAGATCACCCCTCCACTTT
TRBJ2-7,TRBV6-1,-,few,CASSESGDSSYEQYF,TGTGCCAGCAGTGAAAGCGGGGACAGCTCCTACGAGCAGTACTTC
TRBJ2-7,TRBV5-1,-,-,CASSLFSAGYEQYF,TGCGCCAGCAGCTTGTTCTCAGCGGGCTACGAGCAGTACTTC
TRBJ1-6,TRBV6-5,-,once,CASSSTTQWSHF,TGTGCCAGCAGCTCTACTACTCAATGGTCCCACTTT
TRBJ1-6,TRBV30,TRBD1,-,CAWEGTDNSPLHF,TGTGCCTGGGAGGGGACAGATAATTCACCCCTCCACTTT
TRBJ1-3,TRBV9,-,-,CASGAQDSGNTIYF,TGTGCCAGCGGTGCTCAAGACTCTGGAAACACCATATATTTT